A selection of T cell receptor beta chains follows, all from one sample in a study of T cell responses to AZD1222 COVID-19 vaccine. Generated by immunoSEQ multiplex PCR, the TCRdb table keeps only in-frame clones and is missing some. Of about 45,000 clones listed, roughly 88% are singletons. The specimen was peripheral blood, collected 28 days after the second AZD1222 dose. The origin of the receptors is an adult who received the AZD1222 COVID-19 vaccine. CDR3s include the opening cysteine and the closing phenylalanine or tryptophan. Fields, in order: J gene, clone size, V gene, CDR3 protein. Not all rows give a size; the values are once, few, many and, for expanded clones, a class.

TRBJ2-2,NA,TRBV21-1,CASSKRGTGGSGELFF
TRBJ1-4,once,TRBV30,CAWSPGERINEKLFF
TRBJ2-2,NA,TRBV5-1,CASSLIGTGVAGELFF
TRBJ1-5,NA,TRBV20-1,CSASDGGPQHF
TRBJ2-7,NA,TRBV27,CASSFHDGTYEQYF
TRBJ2-7,NA,TRBV10-1,CASSEPRAAGEQYF
TRBJ1-5,once,TRBV5-1,CASSPAGANQPQHF
TRBJ2-2,NA,TRBV15,CATSARSSTGYANTGELFF
TRBJ1-1,NA,TRBV7-8,CASSLEPRLGFSMNTEAFF
TRBJ1-2,few,TRBV28,CASSFHSTTGYGYTF
TRBJ2-2,few,TRBV11-2,CASSLGGGRELFF
TRBJ2-7,NA,TRBV2,CASRGTYEQYF
TRBJ1-3,NA,TRBV18,CASSPQFPSGNTIYF
TRBJ1-1,NA,TRBV5-4,CASSYHRDGTEAFF
TRBJ1-5,NA,TRBV3-1/TRBV3-2,CASSPLGSSNQPQHF
TRBJ2-3,NA,TRBV5-4,CASSGTSGVVDTQYF
TRBJ1-1,NA,TRBV28,CASSLRMNTEAFF
TRBJ2-2,NA,TRBV14,CASSPYRGAPGELFF
TRBJ2-7,NA,TRBV5-1,CASSLGRAYEQYF
TRBJ2-3,NA,TRBV4-2,CASSQEGPLAGAGDTQYF
TRBJ1-4,NA,TRBV18,CASSPRPNEKLFF
TRBJ2-3,NA,TRBV21-1,CASRARDRGTDTQYF
TRBJ2-5,NA,TRBV27,CASRGGRETQYF
TRBJ2-7,NA,TRBV7-9,CASSRRTGALEEQYF
TRBJ2-5,NA,TRBV18,CASSPGTTQETQYF
TRBJ1-2,NA,TRBV27,CASSLSGQVVYGYTF